What follows describes a single T cell receptor (beta chain). This record belongs to a study of OX40 agonist ivuxolimab in advanced cancers. Background on the study: Mean age 60 years, range about 20 to 79; around 80% male. Partial responses were achieved by three patients: one hepatocellular carcinoma, two cutaneous melanoma.

TCRdb's table, derived via immunoSEQ multiplex PCR, lists solely in-frame clones and lacks some. The data show about 61,000 clones, 85% to 90% seen once. The germline V gene has CDR1 LNHDA and CDR2 SQIVND (reference sequence). The CDR3 totals 14 residues. V was cut by 7 bases and J by 1 base, with 11 bases left in between. Sample: CD4+ or CD8+ T cells sorted from blood, taken in a trial of the OX40 agonist ivuxolimab. The clonotype originates from an adult with an advanced solid tumor such as melanoma, head and neck, liver or kidney cancer. The rearrangement joins TRBV19 to TRBJ2-4; possible D gene TRBD1, 6 bases. In DNA, the CDR3 is TGTGCCAGTACTTCTACAGGGGCCAAAAACATTCAGTACTTC. The encoded protein is CASTSTGAKNIQYF.